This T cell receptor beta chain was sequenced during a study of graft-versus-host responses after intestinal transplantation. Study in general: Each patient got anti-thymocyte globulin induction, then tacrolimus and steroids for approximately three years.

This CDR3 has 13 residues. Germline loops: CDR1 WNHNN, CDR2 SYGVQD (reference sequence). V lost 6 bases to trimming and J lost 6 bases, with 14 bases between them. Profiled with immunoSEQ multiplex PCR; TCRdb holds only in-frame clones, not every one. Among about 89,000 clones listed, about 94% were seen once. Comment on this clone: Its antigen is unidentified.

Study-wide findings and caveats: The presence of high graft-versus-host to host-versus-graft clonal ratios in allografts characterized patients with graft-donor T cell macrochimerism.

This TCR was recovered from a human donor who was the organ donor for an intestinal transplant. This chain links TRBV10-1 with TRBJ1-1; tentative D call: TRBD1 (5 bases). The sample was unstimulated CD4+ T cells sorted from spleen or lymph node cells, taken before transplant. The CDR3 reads CASSPRVDSEAFF. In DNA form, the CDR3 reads TGCGCCAGCAGCCCCAGGGTTGACTCTGAAGCTTTCTTT.